This passage covers 30 T cell receptor beta chains from one sample sequenced in a study of cytomegalovirus exposure and HLA in healthy donors (dated by TCRdb to the late 2010s). Library construction relied on the immunoSEQ multiplex PCR assay. For the multiplex PCR, a mixture combining 60 forward primers for TCR Vbeta segments and 13 reverse primers for TCR Jbeta segments was used. The table was pulled from immuneACCESS by TCRdb, which kept in-frame rearrangements only. Such tables lose some clones; where checked, under half of the loss comes from unresolved V genes, and the rest has no known cause. This sample is represented by about 140,000 clones; 75% to 80% of them were singletons. In total, the top ten clones hold around 1.5% of the sample. The specimen sequenced was PBMCs. These receptors originate from a female donor in good health and CMV-seronegative.

The rearrangement uses TRBV10-1 and TRBJ2-7, with D possibly being TRBD2 (6 bases). Germline CDR1 is WNHNN and CDR2 is SYGVQD (reference sequence). Deletions cut 2 bases from V and 2 bases from J, with 16 bases between. The CDR3 runs 16 residues. The CDR3 here is CASSESGGTEAYEQYF. The CDR3, as DNA: TGCGCCAGCAGTGAGAGTGGGGGGACGGAGGCCTACGAGCAGTACTTC.

The V gene is TRBV7-9, the J gene TRBJ2-2, with TRBD1 matching 8 bases. V dropped 0 bases and J dropped 2; count of bases not matched to a gene: 5. The CDR3 covers 17 residues. The germline CDR1 and CDR2 sequences are SEHNR and FQNEAQ (reference sequence). The CDR3 here is CASSLAQTGANTGELFF. The CDR3 region has the DNA TGTGCCAGCAGCTTAGCCCAGACAGGGGCTAACACCGGGGAGCTGTTTTTT. The full variable domain, rest sourced from reference TRBV7-9 and TRBJ2-2, is DTGVSQNPRHKITKRGQNVTFRCDPISEHNRLYWYRQTLGQGPEFLTYFQNEAQLEKSRLLSDRFSAERPKGSFSTLEIQRTEQGDSAMYLCASSLAQTGANTGELFFGEGSRLTVL.

This chain uses TRBV7-9 with TRBJ1-2; 11 positions agree with TRBD1. Germline lookup yields CDR1 SEHNR and CDR2 FQNEAQ (reference sequence). CDR3 size: 15 residues. V gave up 1 base and J gave up 8 bases; unmatched junction bases: 6. The CDR3 reads CASSLVGQGEDGYTF. DNA of the CDR3: TGTGCCAGCAGCTTAGTGGGACAGGGGGAGGACGGCTACACCTTC.

This chain uses TRBV27 with TRBJ2-7; 10 positions agree with TRBD1. CDR1 is MNHEY, CDR2 SMNVEV, per germline (reference sequence). The CDR3 loop spans 15 amino acids. V lost 6 bases to trimming and J lost 4 bases; unmatched junction nucleotides: 9. For the CDR3, the DNA is TGTGCCAGCAGCCCTACGGGACAGGGGTCTTACGAGCAGTACTTC. It translates to CASSPTGQGSYEQYF.

The V gene is TRBV5-1, the J gene TRBJ1-4; TRBD1 is a possible D gene (5 bases). The CDR3 contains 15 residues. Germline CDR1 SGHRS, CDR2 YFSETQ. Trimming left V 0 bases short and J 6 bases short, with 12 bases between. The CDR3 is CASSLAAGPDEKLFF. CDR3 nucleotide sequence: TGCGCCAGCAGCTTGGCCGCGGGGCCCGATGAAAAACTGTTTTTT.

The chain joins TRBV29-1 to TRBJ1-1; D not resolved. Germline V gives CDR1 SQVTM, CDR2 ANQGSEA. Deletions cut 3 bases from V and 0 bases from J, with 17 bases between. There are 16 residues in the CDR3. The CDR3 reads CSVDWRAGRMNTEAFF. The CDR3, as DNA: TGCAGCGTTGATTGGAGGGCGGGTAGAATGAACACTGAAGCTTTCTTT.

A note on this clone: At one end, the junction sequence differs from germline, possibly due to a read error. The J gene is TRBJ2-1, the V gene TRBV7-7; the D gene is possibly TRBD1 (7 bases). Germline CDR1 reads SSHAT; CDR2 reads FNYEAQ (reference sequence). CDR3 length: 18 residues. CDR3 in amino acids: CASSLVASGPGGTGEQFF. Here the CDR3 DNA reads TGTGCTAGCAGCTTAGTAGCGTCGGGGCCAGGGGGGACGGGCGAGCAGTTCTTC.

In this sample, this clone turned up a few times. CDR3 residues: CASSYSTFGEAFF. The CDR3 DNA reads TGTGCCAGCAGTTACTCCACCTTTGGCGAAGCTTTCTTT. The chain carries TRBV6-5 and TRBJ1-1, with unresolved D. Germline V gene lookup returns CDR1 MNHEY and CDR2 SVGAGI. This CDR3 comprises 13 residues. Trimming left V 0 bases short and J 8 bases short, with 10 bases between.

Comment on this clone: Other nucleotide sequences from this sample produce the same CDR3. This chain connects TRBV4-1 to TRBJ1-5; D is undetermined. CDR3 size: 14 residues. The V end was cut by 0 bases, the J end by 5 bases, with 8 bases between. CDR1 MGHRA and CDR2 YSYEKL come from the germline V gene. CDR3 bases: TGCGCCAGCAGCCAAGAAGGAGCGGATCAGCCCCAGCATTTT. Translated, it gives CASSQEGADQPQHF.

V gene TRBV6-1 combines with J gene TRBJ2-7, with a possible D match to TRBD1 (6 bases). Germline V gene sequence: CDR1 MNHNS, CDR2 SASEGT. Trimming took off 4 bases at V and 3 bases at J, with 16 bases between the two ends. The CDR3 sequence is 15 residues long. CDR3 nucleotides: TGTGCCAGCAGTGTCCGGACAGCGGAATACTACGAGCAGTACTTC. It codes for CASSVRTAEYYEQYF.

This clone was found a few times. The gene calls are TRBV4-2 and TRBJ1-1, with a tentative D call TRBD1 (6 bases). This CDR3 is 15 amino acids long. V lost 2 bases, J lost 0 bases, and 10 bases lay in between. The germline V gene has CDR1 LGHNA and CDR2 YNFKEQ. The CDR3 nucleotides are TGTGCCAGCAGCCAATCGGACAGCTTGAACACTGAAGCTTTCTTT. Its translation is CASSQSDSLNTEAFF.

This clone was counted only a few times. The chain combines TRBV27 with TRBJ1-1; 8 nucleotides match TRBD1. V lost 10 bases to trimming and J lost 1 base; unmatched junction nucleotides: 8. This CDR3 contains 14 residues. The germline V gene has CDR1 MNHEY and CDR2 SMNVEV (reference sequence). The CDR3 sequence is CATRTGIWNTEAFF. The DNA of the CDR3 is TGTGCCACCCGGACAGGGATTTGGAACACTGAAGCTTTCTTT.

J is TRBJ2-1 and V is TRBV19; 7 bases fit TRBD2. This CDR3 region has 19 residues. Germline CDR1 and CDR2: LNHDA and SQIVND (reference sequence). J was trimmed by 5 bases and V by 3 bases; bases with no gene match: 19. The CDR3 DNA sequence: TGTGCCAGTAGTATCAGTGGGGGGGTGGGCTTCCGCTTTCACAATGAGCAGTTCTTC. Its protein product is CASSISGGVGFRFHNEQFF.

This clone came up once. The V call is TRBV11-3, the J call TRBJ2-1; possibly TRBD2 for D (6 bases). The germline V gene encodes CDR1 SGHNT and CDR2 YENEEA. V lost 4 bases to trimming and J lost 0 bases, with 10 bases between them. This CDR3 is built from 15 residues. The DNA for the CDR3 is TGTGCCAGCAGCTCAACTAGCTTCTCCTACAATGAGCAGTTCTTC. The encoded protein is CASSSTSFSYNEQFF. Together with reference TRBV11-3 and TRBJ2-1, the CDR3 gives the full variable domain: EAGVVQSPRYKIIEKKQPVAFWCNPISGHNTLYWYLQNLGQGPELLIRYENEEAVDDSQLPKDRFSAERLKGVDSTLKIQPAELGDSAVYLCASSSTSFSYNEQFFGPGTRLTVL.

The chain employs TRBV5-1 and TRBJ1-2; D gene unclear. The CDR3 is 16 residues long. With 4 bases removed from V and 10 bases from J, the gap between germline ends came to 26 bases. Germline values: CDR1 SGHRS, CDR2 YFSETQ. The CDR3 here is CASSGHFERGGEDYTF. The CDR3 nucleotides are TGCGCCAGCAGCGGCCACTTCGAGCGGGGTGGAGAGGACTACACCTTC.

This sequence joins TRBV5-4 and TRBJ1-3, with no clear D. Trimming shortened V by 4 bases and J by 1 base, and 21 bases separated the two germline ends. Germline CDR1 SGHNT, CDR2 YYREEE (reference sequence). The CDR3 runs 18 residues. DNA for the CDR3: TGTGCCAGCAGCCGGCGCGGTGGAGCGGGGAAATCTGGAAACACCATATATTTT. Protein: CASSRRGGAGKSGNTIYF.

The chain joins TRBV14 to TRBJ2-1, with 13 nucleotides matching TRBD2. Trimming took 4 bases from V and 2 from J; bases not matched to a gene: 2. This CDR3 is built from 16 residues. Germline CDR1 is SGHDN and CDR2 is FVKESK. The CDR3 is CASSPTSGRTYNEQFF. The CDR3 region has the DNA TGTGCCAGCAGCCCGACTAGCGGGAGGACCTACAATGAGCAGTTCTTC.

V and J are TRBV30 and TRBJ2-5; 10 nucleotides agree with TRBD1. The junction had 4 bases not matched to a gene; V was cut back by 3 bases and J by 3 bases. This CDR3 has 14 residues. Per the germline V gene, CDR1 is GTSNPN and CDR2 is SVGIG (reference sequence). The CDR3 DNA is TGTGCCTGGAGCTACGGGACAGGGGAAGAGACCCAGTACTTC. Its translation is CAWSYGTGEETQYF.

The gene calls are TRBV6-5 and TRBJ2-5; D may be TRBD1 (5 bases). The CDR3 consists of 14 residues. V lost 3 bases and J 5 bases, leaving 13 bases between the germline ends. Germline values: CDR1 MNHEY, CDR2 SVGAGI. The CDR3, as DNA: TGTGCCAGCAGTTATCGGCAGGGTGGGGAGACCCAGTACTTC. Protein sequence: CASSYRQGGETQYF.

The gene calls are TRBV11-2 and TRBJ1-6; D remains ambiguous. The CDR3 sequence is 16 residues long. Germline V lookup: CDR1 SGHAT, CDR2 FQNNGV. V lost 1 base, J lost 5 bases, and 12 bases lay in between. The CDR3 protein is CASSLVSGYDNSPLHF. CDR3 sequence (DNA): TGTGCCAGCAGCTTAGTTTCGGGGTATGATAATTCACCCCTCCACTTT.

The V gene is TRBV7-6, the J gene TRBJ2-3; 9 bases agree with TRBD1. V was pared by 2 bases and J by 1 base, with 4 bases of the junction left unmatched. This CDR3 has 16 amino acids. Germline CDR1 SGHVS, CDR2 FNYEAQ. In DNA form, the CDR3 reads TGTGCCAGCAGCTTAAGGACAGGGGTCGGCACAGATACGCAGTATTTT. The encoded protein is CASSLRTGVGTDTQYF.

The V and J genes are TRBV6-1 and TRBJ1-1; a possible D gene is TRBD1 (6 bases). CDR1 and CDR2 from the germline V gene are MNHNS and SASEGT. The CDR3 loop spans 14 amino acids. Trimming stripped 2 bases from V and 8 bases from J, with 15 bases between. The CDR3 spells CASSEREKGEEAFF. CDR3 nucleotide sequence: TGTGCCAGCAGTGAAAGGGAGAAGGGGGAAGAAGCTTTCTTT.

This clone was recorded only once. This rearrangement joins TRBV6-5 to TRBJ2-5, with TRBD2 matching 11 bases. J was trimmed by 3 bases and V by 8 bases; bases with no gene match: 2. Germline V gene sequence: CDR1 MNHEY, CDR2 SVGAGI. CDR3 length: 13 residues. As DNA, the CDR3 is TGTGCCAGCGGACTAGCGGGTAAAGAGACCCAGTACTTC. Its translation is CASGLAGKETQYF.

This clone showed up just a few times. The chain recombines TRBV7-9 with TRBJ1-2, with D possibly being TRBD1 (6 bases). V lost 5 bases and J lost 0, with 10 bases in between. There are 14 residues in the CDR3. CDR1 and CDR2 (germline): SEHNR, FQNEAQ (reference sequence). CDR3 DNA: TGTGCCAGCAGCCCAGGGGCTCCTAACTATGGCTACACCTTC. The encoded protein is CASSPGAPNYGYTF.

The genes are TRBV7-9 and TRBJ1-2; TRBD1 is a possible D gene (6 bases). The CDR3 runs to 14 residues. Trimming left V 2 bases short and J 8 bases short, with 15 bases between. CDR1 and CDR2 from the germline V gene are SEHNR and FQNEAQ (reference sequence). The CDR3, as DNA: TGTGCCAGCAGCTTATCGTTGGGGGCGCGGGGCTACACCTTC. Protein sequence: CASSLSLGARGYTF.

This clone has only a few counts. V and J are TRBV19 and TRBJ1-6; 7 nucleotides agree with TRBD1. The CDR3 has 15 residues. The germline gives CDR1 LNHDA, CDR2 SQIVND (reference sequence). V was pared by 2 bases and J by 5 bases, with 3 bases of the junction left unmatched. The CDR3 sequence: CASSIFGTDNSPLHF. Written as DNA, the CDR3 is TGTGCCAGTAGTATATTCGGGACAGATAATTCACCCCTCCACTTT.

The chain carries TRBV18 and TRBJ1-6, with a possible D match to TRBD1 (6 bases). The germline V gene has CDR1 KGHSH and CDR2 LQKENI. Trimming removed 1 base at V and 8 bases at J, with 6 bases between. The CDR3 extends over 13 amino acids. The CDR3 coding sequence is TGTGCCAGCTCACCACAGGGGGATTCACCCCTCCACTTT. Protein sequence: CASSPQGDSPLHF. The whole variable domain, filled in from reference TRBV18 and TRBJ1-6, reads NAGVMQNPRHLVRRRGQEARLRCSPMKGHSHVYWYRQLPEEGLKFMVYLQKENIIDESGMPKERFSAEFPKEGPSILRIQQVVRGDSAAYFCASSPQGDSPLHFGNGTRLTVT.

The chain uses TRBV6-5 and TRBJ1-1, with 10 positions matching TRBD1. Germline trimming cut 2 bases from V and 4 bases from J; bases unmatched to any gene: 4. This CDR3 spans 15 amino acids. Germline V CDR1 and CDR2: MNHEY, SVGAGI. The chain's CDR3 is CASSYPRTGGTEAFF. The CDR3 coding sequence is TGTGCCAGCAGTTACCCCCGGACAGGGGGCACTGAAGCTTTCTTT.

As to this clone: Mismatch with germline at one junction end may stem from a read error. J is TRBJ1-5 and V is TRBV7-9; D may be TRBD1 (6 bases). The CDR3 is made up of 17 amino acids. The germline V gene has CDR1 SEHNR and CDR2 FQNEAQ (reference sequence). The CDR3 DNA follows: TGTTCCAGCAGCTTAGGACAGTTCGCCACTGGCAATCAGCCCCAGCATTTT. Translation gives CSSSLGQFATGNQPQHF.

This clone has more than one count but fewer than ten. This chain links TRBV19 with TRBJ2-7, with TRBD1 identical over 7 bases. This CDR3 spans 14 amino acids. Germline trimming cut 5 bases from V and 2 bases from J; bases unmatched to any gene: 6. In germline, CDR1 is LNHDA, CDR2 SQIVND (reference sequence). As DNA, the CDR3 is TGTGCCAGTAGTCCCACAGGGGCCACCTACGAGCAGTACTTC. Amino acid sequence: CASSPTGATYEQYF.